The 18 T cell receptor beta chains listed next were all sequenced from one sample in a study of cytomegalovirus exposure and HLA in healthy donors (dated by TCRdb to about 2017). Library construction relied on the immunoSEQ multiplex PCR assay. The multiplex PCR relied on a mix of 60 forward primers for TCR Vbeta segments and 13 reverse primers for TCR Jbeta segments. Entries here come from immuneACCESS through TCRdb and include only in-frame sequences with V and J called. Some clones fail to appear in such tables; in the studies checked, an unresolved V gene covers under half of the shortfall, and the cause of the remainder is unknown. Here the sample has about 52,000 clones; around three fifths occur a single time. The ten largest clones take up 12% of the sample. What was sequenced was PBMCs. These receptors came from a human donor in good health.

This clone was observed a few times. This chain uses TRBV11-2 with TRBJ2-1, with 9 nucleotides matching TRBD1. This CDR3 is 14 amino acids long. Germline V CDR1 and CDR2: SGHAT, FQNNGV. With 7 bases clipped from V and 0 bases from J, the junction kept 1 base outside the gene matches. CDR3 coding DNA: TGTGCCAGCAAGACAGGGGGCTCCTACAATGAGCAGTTCTTC. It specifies CASKTGGSYNEQFF.

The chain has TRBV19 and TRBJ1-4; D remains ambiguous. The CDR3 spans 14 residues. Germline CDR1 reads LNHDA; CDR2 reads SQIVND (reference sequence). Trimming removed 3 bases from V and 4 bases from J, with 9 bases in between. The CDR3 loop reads CASSILSVNEKLFF. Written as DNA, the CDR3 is TGTGCCAGTAGTATTTTGTCGGTTAATGAAAAACTGTTTTTT.

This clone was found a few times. The CDR3: CASSEAQGHEQYF. The CDR3 DNA reads as TGTGCCAGCAGTGAAGCCCAGGGTCACGAGCAGTACTTC. The chain joins TRBV6-1 to TRBJ2-7; the D gene is possibly TRBD1 (5 bases). The ends were cut back, 0 bases at V and 5 bases at J, with 8 bases in the middle. This CDR3 region has 13 residues. Germline CDR1 is MNHNS and CDR2 is SASEGT.

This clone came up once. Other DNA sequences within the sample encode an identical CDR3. The CDR3, as DNA: TGTGCCAGCAGTTCCGCGGGGGGAGGTACAGATACGCAGTATTTT. This gives the protein CASSSAGGGTDTQYF. This sequence joins TRBV6-5 and TRBJ2-3; 8 bases line up with TRBD2. After removal of 4 bases from V and 3 bases from J, the junction contained 6 bases not matched to a gene. The CDR3 runs 15 residues. Germline V lookup: CDR1 MNHEY, CDR2 SVGAGI.

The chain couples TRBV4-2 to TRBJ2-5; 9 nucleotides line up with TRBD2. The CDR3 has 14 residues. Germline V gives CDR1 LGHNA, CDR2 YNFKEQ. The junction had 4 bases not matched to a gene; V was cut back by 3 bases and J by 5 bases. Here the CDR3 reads CASSQAGGRETQYF. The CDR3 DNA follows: TGTGCCAGCAGCCAGGCGGGGGGGCGCGAGACCCAGTACTTC.

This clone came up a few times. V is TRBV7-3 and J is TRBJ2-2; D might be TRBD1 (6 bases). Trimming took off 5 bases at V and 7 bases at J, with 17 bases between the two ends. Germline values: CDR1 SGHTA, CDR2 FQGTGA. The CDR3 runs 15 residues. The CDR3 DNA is TGTGCCAGCAGCCCAAGGGCAGGGGAAAGCGGGGAGCTGTTTTTT. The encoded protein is CASSPRAGESGELFF.

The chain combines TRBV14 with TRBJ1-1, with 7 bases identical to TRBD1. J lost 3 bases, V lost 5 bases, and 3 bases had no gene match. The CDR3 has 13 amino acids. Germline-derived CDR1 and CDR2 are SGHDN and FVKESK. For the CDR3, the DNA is TGTGCCAGCAGCTTACAGGGGTACACTGAAGCTTTCTTT. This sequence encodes CASSLQGYTEAFF.

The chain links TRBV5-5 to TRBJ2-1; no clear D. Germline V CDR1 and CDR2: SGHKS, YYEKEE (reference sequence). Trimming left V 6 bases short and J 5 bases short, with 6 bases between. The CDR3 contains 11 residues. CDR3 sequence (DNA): TGTGCCAGCACCAAAAACAATGAGCAGTTCTTC. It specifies CASTKNNEQFF.

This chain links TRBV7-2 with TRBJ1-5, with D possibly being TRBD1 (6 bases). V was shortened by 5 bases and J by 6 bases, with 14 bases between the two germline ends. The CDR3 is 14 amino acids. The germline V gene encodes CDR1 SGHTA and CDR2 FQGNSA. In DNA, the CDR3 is TGTGCCAGCAGCGCCAGCAGGGGTTCTCAGCCCCAGCATTTT. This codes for CASSASRGSQPQHF.

CDR3 coding DNA: TGTGCCAGTATCTTTCAGTACCTAGCCAAAAACATTCAGTACTTC. This codes for CASIFQYLAKNIQYF. V gene TRBV19 combines with J gene TRBJ2-4, with no clear D. This CDR3 comprises 15 residues. Trimming pared 7 bases from V and 0 bases from J, leaving 13 bases between. CDR1 and CDR2 (germline): LNHDA, SQIVND (reference sequence).

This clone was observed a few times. In DNA, the CDR3 is TGTGCCAGTAGTATTCAGGGATGGGGCAATCAGCCCCAGCATTTT. Protein product: CASSIQGWGNQPQHF. The genes are TRBV19 and TRBJ1-5, with TRBD1 as a possible D gene (5 bases). V lost 3 bases to trimming and J lost 2 bases, with 11 bases between them. The CDR3 is made up of 15 amino acids. Germline CDR1 reads LNHDA; CDR2 reads SQIVND (reference sequence).

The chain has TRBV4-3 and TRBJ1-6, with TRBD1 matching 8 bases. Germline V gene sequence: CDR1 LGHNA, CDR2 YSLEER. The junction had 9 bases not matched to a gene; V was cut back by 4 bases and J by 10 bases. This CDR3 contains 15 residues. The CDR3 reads CASSPDNRGSSPLHF. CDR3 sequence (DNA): TGCGCCAGCAGCCCGGATAACAGGGGGAGCTCACCCCTCCACTTT.

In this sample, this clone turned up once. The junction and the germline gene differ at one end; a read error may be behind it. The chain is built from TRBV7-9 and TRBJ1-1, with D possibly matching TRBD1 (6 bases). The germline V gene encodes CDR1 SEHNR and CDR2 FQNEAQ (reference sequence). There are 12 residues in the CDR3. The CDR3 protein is CSSSLGQSEAFF. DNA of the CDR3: TGTTCCAGCAGCTTAGGACAGAGTGAAGCTTTCTTT.

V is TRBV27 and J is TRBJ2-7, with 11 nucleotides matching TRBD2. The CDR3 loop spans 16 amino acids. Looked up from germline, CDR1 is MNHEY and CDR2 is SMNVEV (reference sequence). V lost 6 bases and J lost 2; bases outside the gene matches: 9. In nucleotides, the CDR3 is TGTGCCAGCAGCAAAAGACGACTAGCGGGGACCTACGAGCAGTACTTC. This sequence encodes CASSKRRLAGTYEQYF.

The CDR3 DNA is TGTGCCAGCAGGCTCCCGGGGGGCGCAACTAATGAAAAACTGTTTTTT. It is translated as CASRLPGGATNEKLFF. V is TRBV28 and J is TRBJ1-4; TRBD1 might be the D (6 bases). Germline V gene sequence: CDR1 MDHEN, CDR2 SYDVKM. This CDR3 has 16 amino acids. The V and J ends lost 6 bases and 0 bases respectively, with 14 bases between them.

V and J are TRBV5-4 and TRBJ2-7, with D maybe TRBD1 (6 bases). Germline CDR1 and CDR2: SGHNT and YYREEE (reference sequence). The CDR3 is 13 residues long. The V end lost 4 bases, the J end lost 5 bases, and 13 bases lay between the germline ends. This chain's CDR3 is CASSPRTVDEQYF. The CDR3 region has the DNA TGTGCCAGCAGCCCGCGGACAGTTGACGAGCAGTACTTC.

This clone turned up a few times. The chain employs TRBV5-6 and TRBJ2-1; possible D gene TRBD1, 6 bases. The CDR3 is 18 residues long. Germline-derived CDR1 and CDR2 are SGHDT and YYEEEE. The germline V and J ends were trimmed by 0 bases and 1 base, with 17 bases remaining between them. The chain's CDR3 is CASSLDRAQGASYNEQFF. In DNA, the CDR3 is TGTGCCAGCAGCTTGGACAGGGCTCAAGGCGCTTCCTACAATGAGCAGTTCTTC.

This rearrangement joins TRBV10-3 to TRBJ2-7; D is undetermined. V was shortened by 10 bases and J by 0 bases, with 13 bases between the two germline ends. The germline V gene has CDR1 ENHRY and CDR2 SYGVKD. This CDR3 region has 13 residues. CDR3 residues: CATWAAGSYEQYF. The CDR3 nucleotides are TGTGCCACCTGGGCCGCAGGCTCCTACGAGCAGTACTTC.